The clone carrying this TCR beta chain has at least ten counts. Its matching antigen is unknown. The record originates from a study of T-cell reconstitution after alpha-beta-depleted transplantation in children. Study-level findings and limits: One year after transplant, T-cell counts and diversity came mostly from newly produced T cells. Reports say that about two months after transplant, the alpha-beta T cells came out of several hundred graft clones that had expanded. Certain patients had high TCRbeta diversity at day 60, and it came from recipient T cells and thymic progenitors that survived.

Using unique molecular identifiers, the investigators prepared the TCRbeta library. MiXCR was run by TCRdb on the PCR reads, yielding one entry per CDR3 protein. Of about 300,000 distinct CDR3 sequences listed, about a tenth were seen once; the top ten hold less than 9%. The receptor was isolated from a boy under two years old with acute myeloid leukemia, due to receive a stem cell transplant. The input for sequencing was PBMCs, taken before TCRalphabeta/CD19-depleted stem cell transplant.

The CDR3 DNA is TGTGCCAGCAGTAAGTTGGGGCCGCCCTACAATGAGCAGTTCTTC. Translated: CASSKLGPPYNEQFF. The rearrangement uses TRBV2 and TRBJ2-1; a weak D match, TRBD1 (5 bases). Germline loops: CDR1 SNHLY, CDR2 FYNNEI. The CDR3 covers 15 residues. Trimming pared 5 bases from V and 2 bases from J, leaving 13 bases between.